This TCR beta chain was retrieved from a study of blood T cells in healthy people across ages (dated by TCRdb to the mid-2010s). Turning to the overall study: In model experiments, template switching captured about one uniquely barcoded TCR beta cDNA molecule for every two T cells. The study measured age-related changes in TCR beta repertoire diversity using deep sequencing normalized with unique cDNA molecular identifiers. Donors were grouped into four age groups: young (average 16 years), middle-aged (over 35), aged (roughly 62) and long-lived (just over 80). To avoid experimental bias, donors of different ages were spread randomly across the sequencing lanes. Using the same blood draw, the study looked at two additional independent replicas of 1 million unique cDNA reads for two donors, one aged 18 to 30 and the other aged 80 or older.

The library was prepared using 5' RACE. The sequencer listed for this sample is Illumina HiSeq 2500. A second roughly 6 to 12 cycle PCR used a sample-barcoded 5' primer and a J-beta primer mix. A template-switch 5' adaptor carrying 12 random nucleotides introduced a unique molecular identifier onto each TCR beta cDNA molecule. Each sample yielded at least 2.5 million CDR3-containing paired-end reads. All of the RNA was converted into first-strand cDNA using the Mint cDNA synthesis kit, with a TRBC-specific oligonucleotide serving as the primer. Following uracil-DNA glycosylase treatment, a first 18-cycle PCR with universal primers M1SS and BC2_uni_R was performed on all cDNA. The paper's processing steps were these. Normalization of each sample was performed by random selection of 1 million high-quality reads, each carrying a distinct molecular identifier. Instead of being binned into consensus sequences, reads that shared molecular identifiers were thrown out. MiTCR, with a Q25 quality threshold and the strictest error-elimination algorithm, was used for CDR3 identification, clonotype clustering and error correction. A nonparametric unseen species model using Euler transformation provided a lower-bound estimate of total TCR beta diversity. TCRdb redid the processing of the public reads, applying fastp at Q25 and MiXCR, and retained in-frame beta chains. Rows with a matching CDR3 protein are joined into one entry that keeps the most common DNA and genes. The authors' filters were not applied to this entry. This sample lists 700,000 or so distinct CDR3 sequences; approximately 40% were detected once. The ten most abundant clones make up 30% of the sample.

The CDR3 contains 15 residues, cysteine and phenylalanine counted. CDR3 DNA is the only sequence kept; it has 45 bases, read in frame from the first base. Relative to germline, V is missing 4 bases and J is missing 0 bases, with 6 bases of the junction outside any gene match. Based on the germline V gene, the CDR1 and CDR2 sequences are SGHTA and FQGNSA. The donors were roughly 40 Caucasian individuals from Russia, aged roughly 6 to 90 years, who were systemically healthy. Each donor gave about 11 milliliters of peripheral blood, drawn into EDTA-treated Vacutainer tubes. Ficoll-Paque density-gradient centrifugation was used to isolate PBMCs, with at least 6.5 million per sample. Total RNA, at least 5 micrograms per sample, was extracted from PBMCs with Trizol reagent. For every donor, an aliquot of PBMCs went through flow cytometry to measure the percentages of naive CD45RAhigh/CD27high T cells. This clonotype has only a few counts. No cognate antigen has been identified for it. No much larger clone exists at a distance of one base, and base qualities are not known.

Results and caveats for the whole study, not just this receptor: Total diversity estimates from one million sequenced T cells were considered lower bounds and underestimates. As age increased, observed TCR beta diversity per million T cells dropped in a roughly linear way, and a significant reduction was already evident by age about 40. Because profiling used bulk unsorted PBMCs, naive and antigen-experienced compartments could not be compared conclusively. The long-lived group showed more naive CD4+ T cells, fewer expanded clones and increased TCR diversity than the aged group, suggesting age selection. A strong correlation was found between observed TCR beta diversity and the percentage of naive T cells measured by flow cytometry. Because the CMV infection status of the donors was unknown, age-related changes in expanded clonotypes may potentially have been confounded.

The chain joins TRBV7-2 to TRBJ2-7, with TRBD2 matching 7 junction bases. The source of this sequence is a man older than 75 in good health. Input material: blood. The DNA sequence is as follows: TGTGCCAGCAGCTCTCGGACTAGGACCTCCTACGAGCAGTACTTC. Protein translation: CASSSRTRTSYEQYF.